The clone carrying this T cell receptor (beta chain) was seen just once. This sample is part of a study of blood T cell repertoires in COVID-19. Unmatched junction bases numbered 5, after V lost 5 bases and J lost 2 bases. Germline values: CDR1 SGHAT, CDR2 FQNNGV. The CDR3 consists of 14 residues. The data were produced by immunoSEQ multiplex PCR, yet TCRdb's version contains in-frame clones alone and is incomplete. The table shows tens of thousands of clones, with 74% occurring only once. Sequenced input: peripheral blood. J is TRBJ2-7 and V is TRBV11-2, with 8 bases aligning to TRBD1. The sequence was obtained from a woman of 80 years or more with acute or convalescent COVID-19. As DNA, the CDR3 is TGTGCCAGCAGCAAGGGACAGGCGACCTACGAGCAGTACTTC. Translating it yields CASSKGQATYEQYF. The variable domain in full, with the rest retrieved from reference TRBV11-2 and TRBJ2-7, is EAGVAQSPRYKIIEKRQSVAFWCNPISGHATLYWYQQILGQGPKLLIQFQNNGVVDDSQLPKDRFSAERLKGVDSTLKIQPAKLEDSAVYLCASSKGQATYEQYFGPGTRLTVT.